Below are 13 T cell receptor beta chains sequenced from a single sample in a study of T cells after yellow fever vaccination. TCRdb independently ran MiXCR on the 5' RACE reads; one entry per CDR3 protein. Of 350,000 to 550,000 distinct CDR3 sequences in the sample, around 20% were seen once. Specimen: PBMCs, collected before the yellow fever booster vaccination. These receptors came from a man between 18 and 35 years old who received the YFV17D yellow fever vaccine.

CDR3 coding DNA: TGCGCCAGCAGCCAAGTAGGCCCTCCAAGAATCACAGATACGCAGTATTTT. It translates to CASSQVGPPRITDTQYF. The V and J genes are TRBV4-1 and TRBJ2-3; D is undetermined. CDR3 size: 17 residues. Germline CDR1 and CDR2: MGHRA and YSYEKL. Deletions cut 1 base from V and 2 bases from J, with 16 bases between.

The chain has TRBV20-1 and TRBJ2-7; perhaps TRBD1 as D (5 bases). The germline V gene encodes CDR1 DFQATT and CDR2 SNEGSKA (reference sequence). CDR3 size: 12 residues. Trimming removed 3 bases at V and 5 bases at J, with 11 bases between. This chain's CDR3 is CSASRAVHEQYV. DNA for the CDR3: TGCAGTGCTAGCAGGGCAGTTCACGAGCAGTACGTC.

There are a few counts of this clonotype. The chain has TRBV5-7 and TRBJ2-7, with TRBD1 identical over 9 bases. TRBV5-7 is treated as an ORF (open reading frame) with a function not yet certain. The CDR3 length is 17 residues. J lost 3 bases, V lost 5 bases, and 15 bases had no gene match. CDR3 in DNA: TGTGCCAGCAGAACAGGACAGGGGCGATCAGGAGTCTACGAGCAGTACTTC. It codes for CASRTGQGRSGVYEQYF.

The chain recombines TRBV15 with TRBJ2-5; tentatively, D is TRBD2 (6 bases). V lost 0 bases and J lost 8, with 13 bases in between. This CDR3 spans 14 amino acids. From germline, CDR1 is LNHNV and CDR2 YYDKDF (reference sequence). CDR3 coding DNA: TGTGCCACCAGCAGAGATATCGGGAGCGAAACCCAGTACTTC. Residues: CATSRDIGSETQYF.

The chain recombines TRBV19 with TRBJ1-5; 8 positions agree with TRBD1. CDR3 size: 14 residues. The J segment lost 4 bases and the V segment lost 4 bases, leaving 3 bases of the junction unmatched. Germline lookup yields CDR1 LNHDA and CDR2 SQIVND (reference sequence). CDR3 amino acids: CASSTTGGNQPQHF. The DNA for the CDR3 is TGTGCCAGTAGTACTACAGGGGGGAATCAGCCCCAGCATTTT.

This sequence joins TRBV7-6 and TRBJ2-5, with D perhaps TRBD1 (5 bases). This CDR3 contains 17 residues. Deletions cut 2 bases from V and 4 bases from J, with 20 bases between. Per germline, CDR1 SGHVS and CDR2 FNYEAQ. This chain's CDR3 is CASSLLQGRRGTETQYF. CDR3 in DNA: TGTGCCAGCAGCTTACTCCAGGGAAGAAGGGGAACAGAGACCCAGTACTTC.

This clonotype occurred many times. This chain joins TRBV5-1 and TRBJ2-5, with D possibly being TRBD2 (6 bases). Germline V gene data show CDR1 as SGHRS and CDR2 as YFSETQ. V lost 0 bases and J 1 base, leaving 13 bases between the germline ends. The CDR3 is 16 residues long. CDR3 DNA sequence: TGCGCCAGCAGCTTGGCCAGGAGCGGGCCCCAAGAGACCCAGTACTTC. This encodes CASSLARSGPQETQYF. The full variable domain, with the rest looked up from reference TRBV5-1 and TRBJ2-5, is KAGVTQTPRYLIKTRGQQVTLSCSPISGHRSVSWYQQTPGQGLQFLFEYFSETQRNKGNFPGRFSGRQFSNSRSEMNVSTLELGDSALYLCASSLARSGPQETQYFGPGTRLLVL.

This sequence joins TRBV2 and TRBJ1-1; D is perhaps TRBD1 (5 bases). Germline CDR1 reads SNHLY; CDR2 reads FYNNEI. The CDR3 totals 12 residues. V lost 7 bases, J lost 3 bases, and 9 bases lay in between. For the CDR3, the DNA is TGTGCCAGCACCAGACAGTACACTGAAGCTTTCTTT. It specifies CASTRQYTEAFF.

The rearrangement uses TRBV12-3 or TRBV12-4 and TRBJ1-2; D not certain. This CDR3 spans 13 amino acids. Trimming stripped 2 bases from V and 4 bases from J, with 8 bases between. CDR3 amino acids: CASSLRSFYGYTF. CDR3 in DNA: TGTGCCAGCAGTTTACGCTCGTTCTATGGCTACACCTTC.

The chain carries TRBV7-2 and TRBJ1-2; no clear D gene. CDR3 size: 13 residues. Germline V gives CDR1 SGHTA, CDR2 FQGNSA. V lost 7 bases and J lost 6, with 15 bases in between. CDR3 nucleotide sequence: TGTGCCAGCACCCCGGCGGGGATTGATGGCTACACCTTC. Encoded protein: CASTPAGIDGYTF. Based on the CDR3 plus reference TRBV7-2 and TRBJ1-2, the full variable domain is GAGVSQSPSNKVTEKGKDVELRCDPISGHTALYWYRQSLGQGLEFLIYFQGNSAPDKSGLPSDRFSAERTGGSVSTLTIQRTQQEDSAVYLCASTPAGIDGYTFGSGTRLTVV.

V gene TRBV4-1 combines with J gene TRBJ2-1; unclear D gene. The CDR3 sequence is 16 residues long. The germline V and J ends were trimmed by 1 base and 2 bases, with 12 bases remaining between them. Germline CDR1 reads MGHRA; CDR2 reads YSYEKL. Here the CDR3 reads CASSQVNLVTYNEQFF. In DNA form, the CDR3 reads TGCGCCAGCAGCCAAGTGAACTTAGTTACCTACAATGAGCAGTTCTTC.

The chain uses TRBV4-2 and TRBJ1-2; D is unresolved. V lost 0 bases to trimming and J lost 7 bases, with 9 bases between them. The CDR3 is 13 amino acids. Germline V lookup: CDR1 LGHNA, CDR2 YNFKEQ. The CDR3 is CASSQDNWFGYTF. For the CDR3, the DNA is TGTGCCAGCAGCCAAGATAATTGGTTTGGCTACACCTTC.

The chain employs TRBV6-6 and TRBJ2-7, with a tentative D call TRBD1 (6 bases). The CDR3 sequence is 14 residues long. Germline CDR1 and CDR2: MNHNY and SVGAGI (reference sequence). V was pared by 7 bases and J by 0 bases, with 13 bases between. CDR3 bases: TGTGCCAGCACGGGTGGACAGCACTCCTACGAGCAGTACTTC. Protein sequence: CASTGGQHSYEQYF.